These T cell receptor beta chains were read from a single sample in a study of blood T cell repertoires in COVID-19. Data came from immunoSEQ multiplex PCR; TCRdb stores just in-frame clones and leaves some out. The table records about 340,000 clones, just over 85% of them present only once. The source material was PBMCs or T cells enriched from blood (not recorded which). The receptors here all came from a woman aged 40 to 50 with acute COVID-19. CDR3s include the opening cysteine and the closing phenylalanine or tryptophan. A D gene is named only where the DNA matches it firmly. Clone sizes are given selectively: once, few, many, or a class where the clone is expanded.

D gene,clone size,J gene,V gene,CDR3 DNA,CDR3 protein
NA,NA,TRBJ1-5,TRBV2,TGTGCCAGCAGGTGGGGTCAGGGTGAGCAGCCCCAGCATTTT,CASRWGQGEQPQHF
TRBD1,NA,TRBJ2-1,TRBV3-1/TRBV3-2,TGTGCCAGCAGCCAAGCCGCGACAGGGGTAGGTAATGAGCAGTTCTTC,CASSQAATGVGNEQFF
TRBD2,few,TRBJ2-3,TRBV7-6,TGTGCCAGCAGCTTTGTAGCGGGGGGACTCACAGATACGCAGTATTTT,CASSFVAGGLTDTQYF
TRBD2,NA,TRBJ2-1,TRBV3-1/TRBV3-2,TGTGCCAGCAGCCCCACGGGACTAGCGATAAGGAATGAGCAGTTCTTC,CASSPTGLAIRNEQFF
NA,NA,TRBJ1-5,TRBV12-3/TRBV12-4,TGTGCCAGCAGTTTTTCCGGGAATCAGCCCCAGCATTTT,CASSFSGNQPQHF
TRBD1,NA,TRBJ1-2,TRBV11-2,TGTGCCAGCACCAAGACAGGGGGCCATGGCTACACCTTC,CASTKTGGHGYTF
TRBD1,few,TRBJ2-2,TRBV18,TGTGCCAGCTCCCCTTCGACAGGGCGCACCGGGGAGCTGTTTTTT,CASSPSTGRTGELFF
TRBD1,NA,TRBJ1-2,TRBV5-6,TGTGCCAGCAGCAAGGGGACAGACCATGGCTACACCTTC,CASSKGTDHGYTF
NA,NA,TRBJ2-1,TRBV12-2,TGTGCAAGTCGCTTAAGTCCCGTAGCGGGGGGCTACAATGAGCAGTTCTTC,CASRLSPVAGGYNEQFF
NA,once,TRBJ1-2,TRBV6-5,TGTGCCAGCAGTTACTCGCGCAGGAACTATGGCTACACCTTC,CASSYSRRNYGYTF
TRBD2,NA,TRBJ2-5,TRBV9,TGTGCCAGCAGCGTAAGCGGGGAAGAGACCCAGTACTTC,CASSVSGEETQYF
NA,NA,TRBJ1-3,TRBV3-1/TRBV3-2,TGTGCCAGCAGCCAAGGTTGGCAACCTTACTCTGGAAACACCATATATTTT,CASSQGWQPYSGNTIYF
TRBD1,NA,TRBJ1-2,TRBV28,TGTGCCAGCAGCCTAGCAGGGGGCGGGCCAAAAGTGGTAAGTGGCTACACCTTC,CASSLAGGGPKVVSGYTF
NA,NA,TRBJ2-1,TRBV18,TGTGCCAGCTCAGAGTTCCACGAGACTAATGAGCAGTTCTTC,CASSEFHETNEQFF
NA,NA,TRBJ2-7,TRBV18,TGTGCCAGCTCACCACCTGCCTTTCGGGACGAGCAGTACTTC,CASSPPAFRDEQYF
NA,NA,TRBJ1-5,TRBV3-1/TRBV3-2,TGTGCCAGCAGCCAAGTGGAAACAGGCCGTAAGGGTCAGCCCCAGCATTTT,CASSQVETGRKGQPQHF
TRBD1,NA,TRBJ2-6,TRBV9,TGTGCCAGCAGCGTAGTGGGCGGACAGGTTCGGTCTGGGGCCAACGTCCTGACTTTC,CASSVVGGQVRSGANVLTF
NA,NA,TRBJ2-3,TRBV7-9,TGTGCCAGCAGTTTTCCGTTAGAGACACAGAGCACAGATACGCAGTATTTT,CASSFPLETQSTDTQYF
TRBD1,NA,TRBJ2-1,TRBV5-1,TGCGCCAGCAGCAGGGGACAGACGACTGACAATGAGCAGTTCTTC,CASSRGQTTDNEQFF
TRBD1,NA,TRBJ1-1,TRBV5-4,TGTGCCAGCAGCTCCCTCGACAGGGTGAACACTGAAGCTTTCTTT,CASSSLDRVNTEAFF
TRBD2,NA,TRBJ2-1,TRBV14,TGTGCCAGCAGCCCTGTGGTTAGCGGGAGAGTAAACAATGAGCAGTTCTTC,CASSPVVSGRVNNEQFF
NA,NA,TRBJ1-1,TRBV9,TGTGCCAGCAGCGTAACAGGATACACTGAAGCTTTCTTT,CASSVTGYTEAFF
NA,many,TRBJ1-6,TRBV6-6,TGTGCCAGCAGGGAGGGCTATGAAAATTCACCCCTCCACTTT,CASREGYENSPLHF
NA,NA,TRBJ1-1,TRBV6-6,TGTGCCAGCAGCCAGATCGACAGATACACTGAAGCTTTCTTT,CASSQIDRYTEAFF
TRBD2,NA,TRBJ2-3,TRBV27,TGTGCCAGCATGGGACTAGCGGGGCTAGGGGTCACAGATACGCAGTATTTT,CASMGLAGLGVTDTQYF
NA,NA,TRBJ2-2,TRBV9,TGTGCCAGCAGCGAGCGACTAGCGAACACCGGGGAGCTGTTTTTT,CASSERLANTGELFF
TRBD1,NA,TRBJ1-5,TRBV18,TGTGCCAGCTCAGAAGGGACAGGGGGTAATCAGCCCCAGCATTTT,CASSEGTGGNQPQHF
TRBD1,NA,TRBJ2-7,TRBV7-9,TGTGCCAGCAGCGAAACAGGGGGCGGGTTGTACTTC,CASSETGGGLYF
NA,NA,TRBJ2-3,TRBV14,TGTGCCAGCAGCCTATTTACTAGTACAGATACGCAGTATTTT,CASSLFTSTDTQYF
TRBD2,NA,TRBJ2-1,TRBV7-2,TGTGCCAGCAGCTTAGCGGGACTAGTCAAGAATGAGCAGTTCTTC,CASSLAGLVKNEQFF
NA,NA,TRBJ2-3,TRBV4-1,TGCGCCAGCAGCACCGGGACAAACACAGATACGCAGTATTTT,CASSTGTNTDTQYF
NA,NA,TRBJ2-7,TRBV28,TGTGCATCCAGGGCAATCCTGCGCGAGCAGTACTTC,CASRAILREQYF
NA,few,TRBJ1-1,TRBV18,TGTGCCAGCTCGCCGGCAGGGCATGGGGCTTTCTTT,CASSPAGHGAFF
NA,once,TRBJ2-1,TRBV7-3,TGTGCCAGCAGCCCCAACACTAGAGGTGGGCAGTTCTTC,CASSPNTRGGQFF
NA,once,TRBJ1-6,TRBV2,TGTGCCAGCAGTGAGGTCAGGGGTTCATCCCTCCACTTT,CASSEVRGSSLHF
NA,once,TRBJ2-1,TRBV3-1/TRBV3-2,TGTGCCAGCAGCGACCGTGGCACTAGCAGAAGGATCAATGAGCAGTTCTTC,CASSDRGTSRRINEQFF
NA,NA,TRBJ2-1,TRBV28,TGTGCCAGCAGTCTGGGACTCTTTCGCAATGAGCAGTTCTTC,CASSLGLFRNEQFF
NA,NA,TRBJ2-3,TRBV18,TGTGCCAGCTCACCACTAGGGTGGGGAGCCACAGATACGCAGTATTTT,CASSPLGWGATDTQYF
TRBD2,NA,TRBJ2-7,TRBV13,TGTGCCAGCAGCTTAGAGCGGGATCGATCCTACGAGCAGTACTTC,CASSLERDRSYEQYF
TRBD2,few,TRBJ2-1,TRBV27,TGTGCCAGCAGTCGCGGACTAGCGGGAGTGAACAATGAGCAGTTCTTC,CASSRGLAGVNNEQFF
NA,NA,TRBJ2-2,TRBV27,TGTGCCAGCAGAGTAAGAGGGACGAACACCGGGGAGCTGTTTTTT,CASRVRGTNTGELFF
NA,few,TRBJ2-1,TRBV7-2,TGTGCCAGCAGCTTATCAGCTAGTTTTCTGTTCTTC,CASSLSASFLFF
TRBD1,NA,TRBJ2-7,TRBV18,TGTGCCAGCTCCCCGAAAGGACAGGGGGCCGGGTACGAGCAGTACTTC,CASSPKGQGAGYEQYF
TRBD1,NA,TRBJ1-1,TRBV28,TGTGCCAGCAGCACCCCAAGCCCCAATCGGGACAGGGGGCATGAAGCTTTCTTT,CASSTPSPNRDRGHEAFF
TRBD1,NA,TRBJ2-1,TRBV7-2,TGTGCCAGCAGACTTGGACAGGGGGTCTACAATGAGCAGTTCTTC,CASRLGQGVYNEQFF
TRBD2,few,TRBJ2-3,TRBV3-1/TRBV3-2,TGTGCCAGCAGTCCAGGGTTGACTAGCGGCATCACAGATACGCAGTATTTT,CASSPGLTSGITDTQYF
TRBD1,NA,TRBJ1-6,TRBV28,TGTGCCAGCAGTCCCCGATCTGGGGGACAGGGTATACTTTCACCCCTCCACTTT,CASSPRSGGQGILSPLHF
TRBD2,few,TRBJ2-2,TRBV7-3,TGTGCCAGCAGCCCACCCGGGGCGGGGGGGTCATTCGGGGAGCTGTTTTTT,CASSPPGAGGSFGELFF
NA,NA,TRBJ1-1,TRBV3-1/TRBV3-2,TGTGCCAGCAGCCCGCAGTTGAACACTGAAGCTTTCTTT,CASSPQLNTEAFF
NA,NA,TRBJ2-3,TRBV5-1,TGCGCCAGCAGCTTGGATCTTACGCAGTATTTT,CASSLDLTQYF
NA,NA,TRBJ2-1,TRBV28,TGTGCCAGCAGTAGGGGACAAGCTCCCTACAATGAGCAGTTCTTC,CASSRGQAPYNEQFF
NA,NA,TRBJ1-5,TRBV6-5,TGTGCCAGCAGCTTCAGTATGGGCAACCAGCCCCAGCATTTT,CASSFSMGNQPQHF